Listed below are T cell receptor beta chains from one sample, sequenced in a study of Ad26.COV2.S vaccination and SARS-CoV-2 variants. Generated by immunoSEQ multiplex PCR, the TCRdb table keeps only in-frame clones and is missing some. The profile covers about 350,000 clones, with 88% appearing a single time and 6.4% taken by the ten largest. The sample in question was peripheral blood, obtained in a trial of Ad26.COV2.S vaccine versus placebo. Receptors were obtained from a person aged 18-65 years who received the Ad26.COV2.S COVID-19 vaccine or a placebo. Both conserved end residues are part of each CDR3. The D gene is left open where the match is weak. Size is omitted from some rows. Given values are once, few, many or a class for expanded clones.

cdr3_length | j_call | d_call | v_call | clone_size | cdr3_aa | cdr3_nt
16 | TRBJ1-3 | TRBD1 | TRBV6-6 | once | CASSHGQGLAGNTIYF | TGTGCCAGCAGTCATGGACAGGGGTTAGCTGGAAACACCATATATTTT
14 | TRBJ2-7 | - | TRBV19 | - | CASSQEFSRYEQYF | TGTGCCAGTAGCCAGGAGTTTTCGCGGTACGAGCAGTACTTC
13 | TRBJ2-7 | - | TRBV19 | - | CASSIRHVDEQYF | TGTGCCAGTAGTATTCGACACGTCGACGAGCAGTACTTC
15 | TRBJ2-1 | TRBD1 | TRBV27 | - | CASSPGTDSYNEQFF | TGTGCCAGCAGCCCCGGGACAGACTCCTACAATGAGCAGTTCTTC
16 | TRBJ1-1 | - | TRBV19 | - | CASSIGTVRDNTEAFF | TGTGCCAGTAGTATAGGGACCGTCCGGGATAACACTGAAGCTTTCTTT
15 | TRBJ1-5 | - | TRBV4-1 | - | CASSQVGTTTQPQHF | TGCGCCAGCAGCCAAGTGGGTACCACCACTCAGCCCCAGCATTTT
14 | TRBJ2-4 | TRBD1 | TRBV27 | - | CASSLTGTKNIQYF | TGTGCCAGCAGTTTGACAGGGACCAAAAACATTCAGTACTTC
15 | TRBJ1-4 | - | TRBV7-7 | few | CASSAGRGRNEKLFF | TGTGCTAGCAGCGCCGGCCGGGGGAGGAATGAAAAACTGTTTTTT
16 | TRBJ2-5 | - | TRBV5-1 | - | CASSLAGKALQETQYF | TGCGCCAGCAGCTTGGCAGGGAAGGCTCTCCAAGAGACCCAGTACTTC
13 | TRBJ1-3 | - | TRBV4-1 | - | CASSQAGGNTIYF | TGCGCCAGCAGCCAGGCGGGTGGAAACACCATATATTTT
11 | TRBJ2-2 | - | TRBV20-1 | once | CSGSDIGELFF | TGCAGCGGGAGTGATATCGGGGAGCTGTTTTTT
13 | TRBJ1-1 | - | TRBV6-2/TRBV6-3 | - | CASSYYTDTEAFF | TGTGCCAGCAGTTACTATACCGACACTGAAGCTTTCTTT
13 | TRBJ1-1 | - | TRBV7-9 | - | CASSLLADTEAFF | TGTGCCAGCAGCTTATTGGCGGACACTGAAGCTTTCTTT
15 | TRBJ2-2 | TRBD1 | TRBV25-1 | once | CASSEGTVNTGELFF | TGTGCCAGCAGTGAAGGGACAGTGAACACCGGGGAGCTGTTTTTT
16 | TRBJ1-1 | TRBD1 | TRBV18 | - | CASSPDPAGGKTEAFF | TGTGCCAGCTCACCAGACCCCGCAGGGGGGAAGACTGAAGCTTTCTTT
15 | TRBJ2-7 | - | TRBV29-1 | - | CSVEDERGLTYEQYF | TGCAGCGTTGAAGATGAACGGGGCCTAACCTACGAGCAGTACTTC
12 | TRBJ2-5 | TRBD1 | TRBV19 | - | CACGGTGDRQYF | TGTGCCTGCGGCGGGACAGGGGATCGGCAGTACTTC
15 | TRBJ2-3 | - | TRBV7-2 | - | CASSSQGLRTDTQYF | TGTGCCAGCAGCTCGCAGGGACTCCGAACAGATACGCAGTATTTT
16 | TRBJ2-7 | - | TRBV2 | - | CASSDTAAKRSYEQYF | TGTGCCAGCAGCGACACCGCAGCCAAGAGGTCCTACGAGCAGTACTTC
12 | TRBJ1-6 | - | TRBV25-1 | few | CASSDLGSPLHF | TGTGCCAGCAGTGATTTGGGATCACCCCTCCACTTT
16 | TRBJ2-1 | TRBD2 | TRBV2 | - | CASSVSSPSGYNEQFF | TGTGCCAGCAGTGTCTCATCACCTAGCGGATACAATGAGCAGTTCTTC
12 | TRBJ1-1 | - | TRBV30 | - | CAWRWGDTEAFF | TGTGCCTGGAGATGGGGGGACACTGAAGCTTTCTTT
14 | TRBJ2-7 | TRBD1 | TRBV7-9 | - | CASSPTGLLYEQYF | TGTGCCAGCAGCCCGACAGGGCTCCTCTACGAGCAGTACTTC
18 | TRBJ1-4 | - | TRBV6-2/TRBV6-3 | - | CASSYQDSGLKTNEKLFF | TGTGCCAGCAGTTACCAGGACAGTGGATTGAAAACTAATGAAAAACTGTTTTTT
18 | TRBJ2-7 | TRBD2 | TRBV19 | - | CASSIQPRASGRSGEQYF | TGTGCCAGTAGTATCCAACCCAGGGCTAGCGGGAGATCCGGCGAGCAGTACTTC
15 | TRBJ1-3 | - | TRBV6-1 | - | CASSEARYSGNTIYF | TGTGCCAGCAGTGAAGCAAGATACTCTGGAAACACCATATATTTT
16 | TRBJ1-6 | - | TRBV11-2 | - | CASSLVPAGRYSPLHF | TGTGCCAGCAGCTTAGTCCCGGCAGGCCGATATTCACCCCTCCACTTT
12 | TRBJ1-5 | - | TRBV28 | - | CATHWSSQPQHF | TGTGCCACGCACTGGTCGTCCCAGCCCCAGCATTTT
15 | TRBJ2-7 | TRBD1 | TRBV6-4 | once | CASSDNRDSFYEQYF | TGTGCCAGCAGTGACAACCGGGACAGTTTCTACGAGCAGTACTTC
14 | TRBJ1-6 | TRBD1 | TRBV7-2 | - | CASSFDRANSPLHF | TGTGCCAGCAGCTTCGACAGGGCCAATTCACCCCTCCACTTT
14 | TRBJ2-7 | TRBD1 | TRBV5-1 | - | CASSLADRGHHPDF | TGCGCCAGCAGCTTGGCTGACAGGGGTCACCATCCGGACTTC
13 | TRBJ2-2 | - | TRBV5-1 | - | CASRGVNTGELFF | TGCGCCAGCAGGGGCGTGAACACCGGGGAGCTGTTTTTT
15 | TRBJ1-5 | - | TRBV11-2 | - | CASSLEGSFNQPQHF | TGTGCCAGCAGCTTAGAAGGCAGCTTCAATCAGCCCCAGCATTTT
13 | TRBJ2-7 | - | TRBV6-5 | - | CASQSNSLNEQYF | TGTGCCAGCCAGAGTAACTCCCTGAACGAGCAGTACTTC
15 | TRBJ1-5 | TRBD1 | TRBV28 | few | CASSGSGGYNQPQHF | TGTGCCAGCAGTGGCTCAGGGGGCTACAATCAGCCCCAGCATTTT
11 | TRBJ2-3 | - | TRBV5-1 | - | CASRLTDTQYF | TGCGCCAGCAGGCTCACAGATACGCAGTATTTT
13 | TRBJ1-5 | TRBD1 | TRBV7-2 | - | CASSFTGVQPQHF | TGTGCCAGCAGCTTCACAGGGGTTCAGCCCCAGCATTTT
12 | TRBJ2-7 | - | TRBV2 | few | CASRDNTYEQYF | TGTGCCAGCAGAGATAACACCTACGAGCAGTACTTC
15 | TRBJ2-6 | TRBD1 | TRBV5-1 | - | CASQPRGQGANVLTF | TGCGCCAGTCAACCCAGGGGGCAAGGGGCCAACGTCCTGACTTTC
15 | TRBJ1-4 | - | TRBV5-1 | - | CASSPRQTRNEKLFF | TGCGCCAGCAGCCCCCGCCAGACTAGGAACGAAAAACTGTTTTTT
18 | TRBJ2-1 | TRBD2 | TRBV4-2 | - | CASSQTSGRALSYNEQFF | TGTGCCAGCAGCCAAACTAGCGGGAGGGCCCTTTCCTACAATGAGCAGTTCTTC
14 | TRBJ2-7 | - | TRBV18 | - | CASSLRDGTYEQYF | TGTGCCAGCTCACTCCGGGACGGGACCTACGAGCAGTACTTC
13 | TRBJ1-5 | - | TRBV6-2/TRBV6-3 | - | CASSAVSNQPQHF | TGTGCCAGCAGCGCAGTGAGCAATCAGCCCCAGCATTTT
16 | TRBJ2-2 | TRBD1 | TRBV5-5 | - | CASSLGQGRYTGELFF | TGTGCCAGCAGCTTGGGACAGGGGAGATACACCGGGGAGCTGTTTTTT
14 | TRBJ1-1 | TRBD1 | TRBV10-3 | - | CAISESGQGTEAFF | TGTGCCATCAGTGAGTCGGGACAGGGCACTGAAGCTTTCTTT
14 | TRBJ2-7 | - | TRBV29-1 | - | CSVHLTVDRGEQYF | TGCAGCGTTCACCTGACAGTCGATCGAGGCGAGCAGTACTTC
14 | TRBJ1-2 | - | TRBV6-5 | - | CASSRTDFSYGYTF | TGTGCCAGCAGTAGGACAGATTTTTCCTATGGCTACACCTTC
13 | TRBJ2-1 | - | TRBV28 | - | CASSSGSDNEQFF | TGTGCCAGCAGTTCAGGGTCTGACAATGAGCAGTTCTTC
13 | TRBJ2-7 | - | TRBV9 | - | CASSGGPDYEQYF | TGTGCCAGCAGCGGCGGTCCCGACTACGAGCAGTACTTC
15 | TRBJ1-1 | - | TRBV7-2 | - | CASSLASGLNTEAFF | TGTGCCAGCAGCTTAGCTTCAGGGTTGAACACTGAAGCTTTCTTT
15 | TRBJ2-7 | - | TRBV4-1 | - | CASSQGSGRSYEQYF | TGCGCCAGCAGCCAAGGGTCAGGGCGCTCCTACGAGCAGTACTTC
17 | TRBJ2-1 | TRBD2 | TRBV4-1 | - | CASSQGSGLAFYNEQFF | TGCGCCAGCAGCCAAGGTTCGGGACTAGCGTTTTACAATGAGCAGTTCTTC
17 | TRBJ1-4 | TRBD1 | TRBV7-3 | - | CASSLGYGQGVGEKLFF | TGTGCCAGCAGCTTAGGTTACGGACAGGGGGTTGGGGAAAAACTGTTTTTT
15 | TRBJ1-1 | - | TRBV4-1 | few | CASSLPGTLNTEAFF | TGCGCCAGCAGCCTCCCCGGGACATTGAACACTGAAGCTTTCTTT
18 | TRBJ1-5 | TRBD1 | TRBV6-2/TRBV6-3 | few | CASSYSNFQGASNQPQHF | TGTGCCAGCAGTTACTCGAATTTCCAGGGGGCGAGCAATCAGCCCCAGCATTTT
15 | TRBJ2-6 | - | TRBV4-2 | - | CASSQDGSGANVLTF | TGTGCCAGCAGCCAAGATGGCTCTGGGGCCAACGTCCTGACTTTC
14 | TRBJ1-2 | - | TRBV28 | large | CASSLGSGGGGYTF | TGTGCCAGCAGTTTGGGTTCAGGCGGCGGTGGCTACACCTTC